One sample yielded the 30 T cell receptor beta chains listed below, sequenced in a study of blood T cell repertoires in COVID-19. Assay: immunoSEQ multiplex PCR; the TCRdb copy retains only in-frame clones and omits some. The sample includes approximately 84,000 clones, about 68% of them seen just once. The specimen sequenced was peripheral blood. The source is a man aged 50-59 years with active or convalescent COVID-19.

The genes are TRBV4-2 and TRBJ2-3; 9 bases agree with TRBD2. Unmatched junction bases numbered 13, after V lost 0 bases and J lost 6 bases. CDR3 length: 18 amino acids. CDR1 LGHNA and CDR2 YNFKEQ come from the germline V gene. In nucleotides, the CDR3 is TGTGCCAGCAGCCAAGATCATGAGCGGGGGGCCCTAGCGGATACGCAGTATTTT. It yields the protein CASSQDHERGALADTQYF.

The rearrangement links TRBV10-3 to TRBJ2-7; 9 bases match TRBD1. Germline values: CDR1 ENHRY, CDR2 SYGVKD. CDR3 length: 14 amino acids. V lost 7 bases and J lost 7; bases outside the gene matches: 11. The CDR3, as DNA: TGTGCCATCACTGGGGGACAGGGCCCTTGGGAGCAGTACTTC. This encodes CAITGGQGPWEQYF.

V is TRBV14 and J is TRBJ2-5; possibly TRBD2 for D (6 bases). Germline assignment: CDR1 SGHDN and CDR2 FVKESK. This CDR3 is 14 amino acids long. Trimming stripped 0 bases from V and 7 bases from J, with 12 bases between. The CDR3: CASSQDPSAPTQYF. CDR3 DNA sequence: TGTGCCAGCAGCCAAGATCCTAGCGCACCGACCCAGTACTTC. Full variable domain (missing parts from reference TRBV14 and TRBJ2-5): EAGVTQFPSHSVIEKGQTVTLRCDPISGHDNLYWYRRVMGKEIKFLLHFVKESKQDESGMPNNRFLAERTGGTYSTLKVQPAELEDSGVYFCASSQDPSAPTQYFGPGTRLLVL.

The chain links TRBV7-9 to TRBJ2-1; 10 positions agree with TRBD2. There are 15 residues in the CDR3. CDR1 is SEHNR and CDR2 is FQNEAQ in the germline V gene (reference sequence). V lost 5 bases and J lost 0; bases outside the gene matches: 1. The CDR3 protein is CASSRTSGSYNEQFF. CDR3 nucleotide sequence: TGTGCCAGCAGCCGGACTAGCGGCTCCTACAATGAGCAGTTCTTC.

This clone was counted a single time. The gene calls are TRBV29-1 and TRBJ2-7, with 10 bases matching TRBD1. V lost 3 bases and J lost 1; bases outside the gene matches: 3. Germline-derived CDR1 and CDR2 are SQVTM and ANQGSEA. The CDR3 loop spans 14 amino acids. The DNA of the CDR3 is TGCAGCGTTGACGGACAGGGGGATTCCTACGAGCAGTACTTC. It specifies CSVDGQGDSYEQYF.

The V call is TRBV3-1 (or the pseudogene TRBV3-2), the J call TRBJ2-5; 7 nucleotides agree with TRBD2. Germline assignment: CDR1 LGHDT and CDR2 YNNKEL (reference sequence). The ends lost 0 bases at V and 2 bases at J; junction bases unmatched: 12. The CDR3 has 18 amino acids. This CDR3 is CASSQDPGSRRGQETQYF. CDR3 DNA: TGTGCCAGCAGCCAAGACCCCGGGTCCAGGCGGGGGCAAGAGACCCAGTACTTC.

This clone turned up a few times. The genes are TRBV10-3 and TRBJ1-5; 11 positions agree with TRBD1. CDR1 ENHRY and CDR2 SYGVKD come from the germline V gene. Trimming took 3 bases from V and 0 from J; bases not matched to a gene: 7. The CDR3 runs to 18 residues. The CDR3 DNA reads TGTGCCATCAGTGACGGGGACAGGGGGGGGCTTAGCAATCAGCCCCAGCATTTT. Encoded protein: CAISDGDRGGLSNQPQHF.

The sample holds one count of this clone. The chain carries TRBV7-9 and TRBJ2-1, with TRBD1 identical over 12 bases. The CDR3 is made up of 16 amino acids. Germline CDR1 reads SEHNR; CDR2 reads FQNEAQ (reference sequence). The trim removed 7 bases at V and 13 bases at J, leaving 17 bases unmatched. The CDR3 here is CASTKWDAGTGGAQFF. The CDR3 DNA is TGTGCCAGCACCAAATGGGACGCGGGGACAGGGGGCGCCCAGTTCTTC.

The chain links TRBV19 to TRBJ1-2; 8 bases are shared with TRBD1. Germline CDR1 and CDR2: LNHDA and SQIVND (reference sequence). The J segment lost 1 base and the V segment lost 3 bases, leaving 10 bases of the junction unmatched. CDR3 size: 17 residues. The CDR3 DNA follows: TGTGCCAGTAGTATCCCGACAGGGGCAAAGGGTAACTATGGCTACACCTTC. Residues: CASSIPTGAKGNYGYTF.

This chain connects TRBV12-3 or TRBV12-4 to TRBJ1-2; D is ambiguous. The CDR3 runs to 11 residues. V shed 7 bases and J shed 4 bases, with 7 bases lying between them. This chain's CDR3 is CASTRGYGYTF. The CDR3 coding sequence is TGTGCCAGCACACGGGGCTATGGCTACACCTTC.

The V call is TRBV29-1, the J call TRBJ1-4; TRBD1 aligns across 8 bases. The CDR3 loop spans 15 amino acids. CDR1 SQVTM and CDR2 ANQGSEA come from the germline V gene. Trimming at V came to 6 bases and at J to 3 bases, leaving 9 bases not matched to a gene. This CDR3 is CSVTGTGASNEKLFF. The DNA of the CDR3 is TGCAGCGTCACCGGGACAGGAGCTTCTAATGAAAAACTGTTTTTT.

This chain connects TRBV7-3 to TRBJ2-1; D might be TRBD1 (6 bases). This CDR3 spans 14 amino acids. Germline V CDR1 and CDR2: SGHTA, FQGTGA. V was pared by 7 bases and J by 7 bases, with 17 bases between. This CDR3 reads CASTQGRFGNEQFF. The CDR3 DNA sequence: TGTGCCAGCACACAGGGAAGATTTGGAAATGAGCAGTTCTTC.

V gene TRBV7-2 combines with J gene TRBJ1-5; D perhaps matches TRBD1 (5 bases). Between the trimmed V and J ends, which lost 4 bases and 9 bases, there was a span of 13 bases. The CDR3 length is 13 residues. In germline, CDR1 is SGHTA, CDR2 FQGNSA. The CDR3 DNA sequence: TGTGCCAGCAGCTCAGGGAAAGATCTGCCCCAGCATTTT. Translated, it gives CASSSGKDLPQHF.

The rearrangement uses TRBV10-3 and TRBJ1-2; unclear D gene. Germline CDR1 ENHRY, CDR2 SYGVKD. The germline V and J ends were trimmed by 11 bases and 6 bases, with 19 bases remaining between them. The CDR3 spans 13 residues. The chain's CDR3 is CAASRPGGDGYTF. The CDR3 nucleotides read TGTGCCGCCTCTCGGCCAGGAGGCGATGGCTACACCTTC.

The gene calls are TRBV6-4 and TRBJ2-3; no firm D call. This CDR3 comprises 14 residues. Deletions cut 4 bases from V and 2 bases from J, with 10 bases between. Per germline, CDR1 MRHNA and CDR2 SNTAGT. The CDR3 loop is CASSALRVTDTQYF. In DNA form, the CDR3 reads TGTGCCAGCAGTGCCCTTCGCGTCACAGATACGCAGTATTTT.

The chain employs TRBV18 and TRBJ1-1; TRBD1 might be the D (5 bases). The ends were cut back, 1 base at V and 1 base at J, with 10 bases in the middle. Looked up from germline, CDR1 is KGHSH and CDR2 is LQKENI. This CDR3 is 15 amino acids long. The CDR3 DNA reads as TGTGCCAGCTCACCACAGCAGGGTTCGAACACTGAAGCTTTCTTT. Its protein is CASSPQQGSNTEAFF.

In this sample, this clone turned up a few times. The chain couples TRBV15 to TRBJ1-4, with 8 bases fitting TRBD1. The CDR3 consists of 14 residues. CDR1 LNHNV and CDR2 YYDKDF come from the germline V gene (reference sequence). Trimming at V came to 5 bases and at J to 6 bases, leaving 5 bases not matched to a gene. The chain's CDR3 is CATSDPGQDEKLFF. The CDR3 coding sequence is TGTGCCACCAGCGATCCGGGACAGGATGAAAAACTGTTTTTT.

The chain employs TRBV5-1 and TRBJ2-5; D ambiguous. The CDR3 contains 12 residues. Trimming removed 0 bases from V and 3 bases from J, with 3 bases in between. Germline loops: CDR1 SGHRS, CDR2 YFSETQ. CDR3 in DNA: TGCGCCAGCAGCTTGGCCGAAGAGACCCAGTACTTC. Encoded protein: CASSLAEETQYF.

This clone has only a few counts. This chain uses TRBV7-9 with TRBJ1-1; possible D gene TRBD1, 5 bases. The CDR3 spans 13 residues. The germline gives CDR1 SEHNR, CDR2 FQNEAQ (reference sequence). With 6 bases removed from V and 4 bases from J, the gap between germline ends came to 12 bases. The CDR3 sequence: CASSQRGGTEAFF. CDR3 nucleotide sequence: TGTGCCAGCAGTCAGCGGGGGGGCACTGAAGCTTTCTTT.

V gene TRBV27 combines with J gene TRBJ2-5; possibly TRBD2 for D (5 bases). The CDR3 is 13 residues long. V was pared by 7 bases and J by 4 bases, with 13 bases between. Germline V gene sequence: CDR1 MNHEY, CDR2 SMNVEV (reference sequence). CDR3 coding DNA: TGTGCCAGCAATACCCCCGGAGGAGAGACCCAGTACTTC. Its protein is CASNTPGGETQYF.

This chain joins TRBV27 and TRBJ1-1; no definite D call. Germline V CDR1 and CDR2: MNHEY, SMNVEV (reference sequence). This CDR3 is 12 amino acids long. V was shortened by 6 bases and J by 11 bases, with 16 bases between the two germline ends. The CDR3 here is CASSLPNGRAFF. The CDR3 DNA is TGTGCCAGCAGCCTTCCAAATGGGAGGGCTTTCTTT.

Only one count was recorded for this clone. The rearrangement joins TRBV6-6 to TRBJ1-1, with D hard to call. The germline V gene encodes CDR1 MNHNY and CDR2 SVGAGI (reference sequence). The CDR3 covers 13 residues. The V gene lost 4 bases and the J gene lost 1 base, with 7 bases spanning the gap. The CDR3 coding sequence is TGTGCCAGCAGTTTAGATGCGAACACTGAAGCTTTCTTT. Its translation is CASSLDANTEAFF.

The chain couples TRBV10-1 to TRBJ1-5, with D maybe TRBD1 (6 bases). Trimming took off 10 bases at V and 6 bases at J, with 19 bases between the two ends. The germline gives CDR1 WNHNN, CDR2 SYGVQD (reference sequence). The CDR3 runs to 14 residues. The CDR3, as DNA: TGCGCCATCCTATTACAGGGTTCAATTCAGCCCCAGCATTTT. It yields the protein CAILLQGSIQPQHF.

V usage is TRBV18 and J usage is TRBJ1-2; D call uncertain. The CDR3 sequence is 17 residues long. V was trimmed by 1 base and J by 7 bases, leaving 22 bases between them. Germline V gene data show CDR1 as KGHSH and CDR2 as LQKENI. The CDR3 nucleotides read TGTGCCAGCTCACCACTCCAAGGCATAGATACAGCAGTTGGCTACACCTTC. Its translation: CASSPLQGIDTAVGYTF. Full variable domain (rest looked up from reference TRBV18 and TRBJ1-2): NAGVMQNPRHLVRRRGQEARLRCSPMKGHSHVYWYRQLPEEGLKFMVYLQKENIIDESGMPKERFSAEFPKEGPSILRIQQVVRGDSAAYFCASSPLQGIDTAVGYTFGSGTRLTVV.

The chain links TRBV19 to TRBJ2-3, with D perhaps TRBD1 (5 bases). CDR1 LNHDA and CDR2 SQIVND come from the germline V gene (reference sequence). V lost 4 bases, J lost 0 bases, and 11 bases lay in between. The CDR3 has 15 amino acids. The CDR3 DNA is TGTGCCAGTAGTAAGGTAGGGGCTAGCACAGATACGCAGTATTTT. The encoded protein is CASSKVGASTDTQYF.

In its sample, this clone was seen a few times. DNA for the CDR3: TGCGCCAGCAGCCGAGAACCCTGGGAGGGAACTGAAGCTTTCTTT. Translated, it gives CASSREPWEGTEAFF. The chain is built from TRBV4-3 and TRBJ1-1; D call uncertain. Germline loops: CDR1 LGHNA, CDR2 YSLEER. The CDR3 runs 15 residues. Trimming cost V 4 bases and J 5 bases, with 17 bases left between them.

The rearrangement uses TRBV6-5 and TRBJ1-3, with D perhaps matching TRBD1 (5 bases). The CDR3 is made up of 15 amino acids. CDR1 is MNHEY, CDR2 SVGAGI, per germline. Trimming stripped 6 bases from V and 0 bases from J, with 12 bases between. The CDR3, as DNA: TGTGCCAGCAGCCTGACAGTACACTCTGGAAACACCATATATTTT. Its translation: CASSLTVHSGNTIYF.

The chain combines TRBV14 with TRBJ2-1; D might be TRBD2 (5 bases). V was trimmed by 3 bases and J by 10 bases, leaving 10 bases between them. This CDR3 is built from 12 residues. Germline V gene sequence: CDR1 SGHDN, CDR2 FVKESK. The CDR3 reads CASSHTSGEQFF. The CDR3 coding sequence is TGTGCCAGCAGCCACACGTCGGGGGAGCAGTTCTTC.

The table lists this clone with a count of one. V and J are TRBV6-5 and TRBJ2-7; D is undetermined. The germline CDR1 and CDR2 sequences are MNHEY and SVGAGI. With 0 bases removed from V and 2 bases from J, the gap between germline ends came to 11 bases. The CDR3 sequence is 15 residues long. CDR3 sequence reads: CASSYSSYLTYEQYF. CDR3 DNA sequence: TGTGCCAGCAGTTACTCGAGTTACCTTACCTACGAGCAGTACTTC.

V and J are TRBV7-8 and TRBJ2-7; TRBD2 matches 7 bases. V shed 3 bases, J shed 0 bases, and the junction held 5 bases outside the gene matches. This CDR3 comprises 15 residues. The germline V gene encodes CDR1 SGHVS and CDR2 FQNEAQ. Written as DNA, the CDR3 is TGTGCCAGCAGCTTGGGACTATTAAGCTCCTACGAGCAGTACTTC. Translated: CASSLGLLSSYEQYF.